Listed here are 12 T cell receptor beta chains from one sample, sequenced in a study of T cells in localized non-small cell lung cancer (dated by TCRdb to the early 2020s). Libraries were built with the immunoSEQ multiplex PCR assay. In TCRdb, the immuneACCESS table is reduced to in-frame sequences with V and J assigned. These tables do not hold every clone; where another copy was compared, an unresolved V gene accounts for under half, and the others remain unexplained. The table for this sample lists about 48,000 clones; about 80% of them were counted only once. The ten largest clonotypes hold roughly a sixth of the sample. Here the sequenced sample was peripheral blood, taken before any cancer treatment. These receptors were taken from a man aged 40 to 75 with stage I squamous cell lung carcinoma.

As regards this clone: Other DNA sequences within the sample encode an identical CDR3. This chain uses TRBV6-5 with TRBJ1-5, with a tentative D call TRBD1 (6 bases). The V and J ends lost 4 bases and 2 bases respectively, with 12 bases between them. Germline CDR1 MNHEY, CDR2 SVGAGI. The CDR3 sequence is 15 residues long. As DNA, the CDR3 is TGTGCCAGCAGTTTAACAGGGAAGGGCAATCAGCCCCAGCATTTT. Protein product: CASSLTGKGNQPQHF.

The V gene is TRBV6-5, the J gene TRBJ2-7, with 11 bases matching TRBD1. Unmatched junction bases numbered 11, after V lost 6 bases and J lost 7 bases. This CDR3 comprises 15 residues. The germline CDR1 and CDR2 sequences are MNHEY and SVGAGI. The CDR3 DNA reads TGTGCCAGCAGCCTCCTCCGGGACAGGGGGGTTGAGCAGTACTTC. This encodes CASSLLRDRGVEQYF.

The chain links TRBV12-5 to TRBJ1-1; tentatively, D is TRBD1 (5 bases). The ends were cut back, 6 bases at V and 11 bases at J, with 16 bases in the middle. The CDR3 is 12 amino acids. Germline V gives CDR1 LGHNT, CDR2 FRNRAP. CDR3 loop: CASGPDSMGAFF. The CDR3 region has the DNA TGTGCTAGTGGCCCAGACAGTATGGGTGCTTTCTTT.

This clone was counted a few times. The chain is built from TRBV28 and TRBJ1-6; D gene uncertain. CDR1 and CDR2 (germline): MDHEN, SYDVKM. This CDR3 spans 15 amino acids. Trimming left V 2 bases short and J 0 bases short, with 5 bases between. CDR3 protein: CASSLGSSYNSPLHF. The CDR3 DNA follows: TGTGCCAGCAGTTTAGGAAGCTCCTATAATTCACCCCTCCACTTT. The whole variable domain, filled in from reference TRBV28 and TRBJ1-6, reads DVKVTQSSRYLVKRTGEKVFLECVQDMDHENMFWYRQDPGLGLRLIYFSYDVKMKEKGDIPEGYSVSREKKERFSLILESASTNQTSMYLCASSLGSSYNSPLHFGNGTRLTVT.

This chain joins TRBV7-2 and TRBJ1-6; D remains ambiguous. This CDR3 region has 14 residues. Germline-derived CDR1 and CDR2 are SGHTA and FQGNSA. Trimming left V 1 base short and J 8 bases short, with 9 bases between. The CDR3 loop is CASSLEEGYSPLHF. The CDR3 DNA sequence: TGTGCCAGCAGCTTAGAGGAGGGCTATTCACCCCTCCACTTT.

The chain uses TRBV23-1 and TRBJ2-1, with unresolved D. TRBV23-1 carries the ORF label, with uncertain function. The CDR3 length is 12 residues. Deletions cut 8 bases from V and 5 bases from J, with 10 bases between. The CDR3 region is CASEVEDNEQFF. The CDR3 DNA reads TGCGCCAGCGAAGTGGAAGACAATGAGCAGTTCTTC.

The gene calls are TRBV28 and TRBJ2-3; 11 positions match TRBD2. The CDR3 has 19 amino acids. Unmatched junction bases numbered 10, after V lost 2 bases and J lost 0 bases. CDR1 is MDHEN and CDR2 is SYDVKM in the germline V gene. The CDR3 is CASSLPLAGGSPSTDTQYF. The DNA for the CDR3 is TGTGCCAGCAGTTTACCCCTAGCGGGGGGATCTCCTAGCACAGATACGCAGTATTTT.

This chain uses TRBV27 with TRBJ1-3; D unclear. Germline assignment: CDR1 MNHEY and CDR2 SMNVEV (reference sequence). V was clipped by 6 bases and J by 0 bases, with 9 bases between them. The CDR3 has 14 residues. This CDR3 is CASRQSHSGNTIYF. The CDR3 coding sequence is TGTGCCAGCAGACAGTCGCACTCTGGAAACACCATATATTTT.

The gene calls are TRBV1 and TRBJ2-6; TRBD1 reflects the table's D call only, with no check against the DNA. TRBV1 is recorded as a pseudogene. The CDR3 length is 15 residues. CDR3 bases: TGCACCAGCAGCCTGGGGCGCACTGGGGCCAACGTCCTGACTTTC. Its protein product is CTSSLGRTGANVLTF.

The chain is built from TRBV19 and TRBJ1-4; TRBD1 might be the D (5 bases). V lost 8 bases and J lost 0, with 7 bases in between. The CDR3 sequence is 13 residues long. CDR1 LNHDA and CDR2 SQIVND come from the germline V gene (reference sequence). The CDR3 loop reads CASGAATNEKLFF. The CDR3 DNA is TGTGCCAGTGGGGCAGCAACTAATGAAAAACTGTTTTTT.

This chain connects TRBV7-3 to TRBJ2-6; 8 bases line up with TRBD1. Germline V gene data show CDR1 as SGHTA and CDR2 as FQGTGA. This CDR3 comprises 16 residues. V was pared by 5 bases and J by 2 bases, with 5 bases of the junction left unmatched. The CDR3: CASSPPGGAGANVLTF. The CDR3 DNA reads as TGTGCCAGCAGCCCACCAGGGGGCGCTGGGGCCAACGTCCTGACTTTC.

The rearrangement joins TRBV7-2 to TRBJ1-5; D not resolved. The V end was cut by 3 bases, the J end by 0 bases, with 12 bases between. The germline V gene has CDR1 SGHTA and CDR2 FQGNSA. This CDR3 spans 16 amino acids. The CDR3 loop is CASSLGGPNSNQPQHF. As DNA, the CDR3 is TGTGCCAGCAGCTTGGGTGGGCCAAATAGCAATCAGCCCCAGCATTTT.